The clone carrying this T cell receptor (beta chain) was seen once. Its antigen remains unidentified. This CDR3 contains 15 residues. V was pared by 2 bases and J by 1 base, with 3 bases of the junction left unmatched. Germline lookup yields CDR1 KGHSH and CDR2 LQKENI. The protocol was immunoSEQ multiplex PCR, while the TCRdb copy is restricted to in-frame clones and leaves out a portion. Found here are roughly 150,000 clones, 80% to 95% of them singletons; the top ten hold about 1.5%. These data belong to a study of CD4+ T cells in melanoma. Study results and caveats: Reportedly, melanoma neoantigen-specific CD4+ T cells showed varied differentiation states.

The receptor comes from a human donor with melanoma. The V and J genes are TRBV18 and TRBJ2-3; 7 bases line up with TRBD1. Written as DNA, the CDR3 is TGTGCCAGCTCACCAAACACAGGGGGCACAGATACGCAGTATTTT. Translating gives CASSPNTGGTDTQYF.